This TCR beta chain is from a study of monozygotic twins with inflammatory bowel disease. Broader study findings: IBD-affected twins scored below their healthy co-twins in TCRbeta diversity (inverse Simpson). Especially with disease activity, IBD patients had fewer clonotypes in common with others than healthy twins did.

A remark on this clonotype: As yet, its antigen is unknown.

Per the germline V gene, CDR1 is DFQATT and CDR2 is SNEGSKA (reference sequence). The CDR3 has 12 residues. The quantity of total RNA per TCR library was around 3,600 ng. TCRdb reprocessed the 5' RACE reads, keeping one entry per CDR3 protein, no DNA. The listing records about 110,000 distinct CDR3 sequences. The J gene is TRBJ1-3, the V gene TRBV20-1; checking the TCRdb D call of TRBD1 is not possible without DNA. The TCR sequence derives from a human donor with ulcerative colitis or Crohn's disease, or a healthy co-twin of an affected twin (not recorded which). Source material: blood. This chain's CDR3 is CSLRTVGNTIYF.